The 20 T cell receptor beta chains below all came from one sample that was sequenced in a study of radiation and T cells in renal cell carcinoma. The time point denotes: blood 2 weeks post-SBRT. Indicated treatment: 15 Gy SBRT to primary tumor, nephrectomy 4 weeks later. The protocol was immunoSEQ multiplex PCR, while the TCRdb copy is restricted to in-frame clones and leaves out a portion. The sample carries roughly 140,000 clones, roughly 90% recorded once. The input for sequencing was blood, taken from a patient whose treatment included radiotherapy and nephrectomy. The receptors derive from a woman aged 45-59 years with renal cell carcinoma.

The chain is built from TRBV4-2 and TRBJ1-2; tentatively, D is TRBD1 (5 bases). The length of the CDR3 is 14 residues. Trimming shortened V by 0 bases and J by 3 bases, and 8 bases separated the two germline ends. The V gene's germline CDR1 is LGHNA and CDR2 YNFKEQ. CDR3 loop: CASSQDVGDYGYTF. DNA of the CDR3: TGTGCCAGCAGCCAAGATGTGGGGGACTATGGCTACACCTTC.

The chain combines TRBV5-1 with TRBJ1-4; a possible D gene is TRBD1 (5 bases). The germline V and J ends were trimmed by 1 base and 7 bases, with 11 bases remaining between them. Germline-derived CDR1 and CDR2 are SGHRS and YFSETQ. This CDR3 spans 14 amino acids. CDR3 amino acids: CASSLSGVAEKLFF. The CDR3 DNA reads TGCGCCAGCAGCTTGTCGGGGGTAGCTGAAAAACTGTTTTTT. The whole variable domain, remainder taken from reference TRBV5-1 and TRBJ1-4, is KAGVTQTPRYLIKTRGQQVTLSCSPISGHRSVSWYQQTPGQGLQFLFEYFSETQRNKGNFPGRFSGRQFSNSRSEMNVSTLELGDSALYLCASSLSGVAEKLFFGSGTQLSVL.

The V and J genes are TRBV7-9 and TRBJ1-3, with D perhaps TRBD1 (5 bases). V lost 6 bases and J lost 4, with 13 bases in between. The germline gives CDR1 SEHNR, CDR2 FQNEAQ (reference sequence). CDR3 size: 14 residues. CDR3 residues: CASSLGGAGNTIYF. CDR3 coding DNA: TGTGCCAGCAGTCTGGGAGGGGCCGGAAACACCATATATTTT.

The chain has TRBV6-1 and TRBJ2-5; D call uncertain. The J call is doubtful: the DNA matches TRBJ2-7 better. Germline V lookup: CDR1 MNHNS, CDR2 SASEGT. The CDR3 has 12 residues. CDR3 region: CASSPRSYEQYF. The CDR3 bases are TGTGCCAGCAGCCCACGGAGCTACGAGCAGTACTTC.

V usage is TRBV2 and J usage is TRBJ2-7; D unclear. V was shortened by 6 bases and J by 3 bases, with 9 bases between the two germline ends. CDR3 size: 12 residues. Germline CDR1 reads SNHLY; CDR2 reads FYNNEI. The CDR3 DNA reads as TGTGCCAGCAGGGAAAATCTCTACGAGCAGTACTTC. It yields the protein CASRENLYEQYF.

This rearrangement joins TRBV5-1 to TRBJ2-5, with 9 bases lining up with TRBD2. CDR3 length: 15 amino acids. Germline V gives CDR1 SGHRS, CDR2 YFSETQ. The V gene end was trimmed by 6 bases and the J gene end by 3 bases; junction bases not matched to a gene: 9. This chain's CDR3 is CASTSSGVMKETQYF. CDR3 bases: TGCGCCAGCACCTCTAGCGGGGTGATGAAAGAGACCCAGTACTTC.

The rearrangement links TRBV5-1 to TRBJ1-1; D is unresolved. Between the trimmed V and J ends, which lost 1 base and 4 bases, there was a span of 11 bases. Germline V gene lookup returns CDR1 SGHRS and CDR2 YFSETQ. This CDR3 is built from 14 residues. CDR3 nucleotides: TGCGCCAGCAGCTTGTCTACCCTCAGCACTGAAGCTTTCTTT. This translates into CASSLSTLSTEAFF.

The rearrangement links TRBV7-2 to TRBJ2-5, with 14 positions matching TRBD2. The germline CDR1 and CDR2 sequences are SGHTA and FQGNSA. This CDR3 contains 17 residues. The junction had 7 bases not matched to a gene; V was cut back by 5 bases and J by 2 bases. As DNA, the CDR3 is TGTGCCAGCAGCCTCAAGAGACTAGCGGGGGGGCAAGAGACCCAGTACTTC. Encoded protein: CASSLKRLAGGQETQYF.

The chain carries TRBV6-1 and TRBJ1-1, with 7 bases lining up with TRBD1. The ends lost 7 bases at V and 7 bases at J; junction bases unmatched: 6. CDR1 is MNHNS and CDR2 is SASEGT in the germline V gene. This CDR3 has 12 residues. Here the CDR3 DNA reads TGTGCCAGCAAGGTACAGGGGCTTGAAGCTTTCTTT. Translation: CASKVQGLEAFF.

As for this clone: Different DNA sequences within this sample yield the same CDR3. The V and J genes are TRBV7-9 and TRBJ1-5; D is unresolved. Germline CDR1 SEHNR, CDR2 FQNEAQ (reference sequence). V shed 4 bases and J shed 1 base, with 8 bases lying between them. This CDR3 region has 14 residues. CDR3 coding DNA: TGTGCCAGCAGCTCTACGGGGAGCAATCAGCCCCAGCATTTT. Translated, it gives CASSSTGSNQPQHF.

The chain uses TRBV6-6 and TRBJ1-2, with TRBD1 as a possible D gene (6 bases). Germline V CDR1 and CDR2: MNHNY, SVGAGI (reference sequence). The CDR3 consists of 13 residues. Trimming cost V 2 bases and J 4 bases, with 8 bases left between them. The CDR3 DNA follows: TGTGCCAGCAGTTACGAGACAGGCTATGGCTACACCTTC. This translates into CASSYETGYGYTF.

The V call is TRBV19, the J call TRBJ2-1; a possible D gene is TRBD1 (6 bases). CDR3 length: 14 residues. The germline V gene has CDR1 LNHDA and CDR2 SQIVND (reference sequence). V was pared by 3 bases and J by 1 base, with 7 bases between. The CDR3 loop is CASSIQGSYNEQFF. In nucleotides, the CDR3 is TGTGCCAGTAGTATTCAGGGGTCCTACAATGAGCAGTTCTTC.

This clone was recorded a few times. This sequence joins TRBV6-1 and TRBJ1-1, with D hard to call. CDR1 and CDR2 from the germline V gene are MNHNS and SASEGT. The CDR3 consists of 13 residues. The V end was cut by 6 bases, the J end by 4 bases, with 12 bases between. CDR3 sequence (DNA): TGTGCCAGCAGGTTGAGTGTGGTCACTGAAGCTTTCTTT. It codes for CASRLSVVTEAFF.

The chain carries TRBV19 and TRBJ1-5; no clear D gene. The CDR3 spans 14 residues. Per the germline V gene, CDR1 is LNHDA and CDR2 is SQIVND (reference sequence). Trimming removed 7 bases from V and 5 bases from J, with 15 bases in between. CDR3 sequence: CASTTQNPYQPQHF. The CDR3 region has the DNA TGTGCCAGTACCACACAGAATCCATATCAGCCCCAGCATTTT.

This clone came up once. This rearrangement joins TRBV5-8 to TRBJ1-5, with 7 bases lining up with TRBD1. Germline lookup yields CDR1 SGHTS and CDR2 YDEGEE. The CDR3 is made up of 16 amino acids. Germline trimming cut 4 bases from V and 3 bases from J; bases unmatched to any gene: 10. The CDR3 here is CASSPRWTGDNQPQHF. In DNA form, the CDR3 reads TGTGCCAGCAGCCCCCGGTGGACAGGCGACAATCAGCCCCAGCATTTT. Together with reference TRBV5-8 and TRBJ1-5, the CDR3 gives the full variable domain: EAGVTQSPTHLIKTRGQQATLRCSPISGHTSVYWYQQALGLGLQFLLWYDEGEERNRGNFPPRFSGRQFPNYSSELNVNALELEDSALYLCASSPRWTGDNQPQHFGDGTRLSIL.

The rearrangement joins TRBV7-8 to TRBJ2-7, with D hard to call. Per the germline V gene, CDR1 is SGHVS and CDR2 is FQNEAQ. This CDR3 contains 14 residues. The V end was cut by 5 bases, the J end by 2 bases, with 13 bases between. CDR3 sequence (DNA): TGTGCCAGCAGCCCCCTGAGGTTCGCCTACGAGCAGTACTTC. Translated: CASSPLRFAYEQYF.

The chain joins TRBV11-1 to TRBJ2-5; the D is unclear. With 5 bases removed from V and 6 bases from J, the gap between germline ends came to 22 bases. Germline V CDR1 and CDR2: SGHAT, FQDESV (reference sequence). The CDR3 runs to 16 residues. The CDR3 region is CASSPWSFSSAKTQYF. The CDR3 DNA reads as TGTGCCAGCAGCCCGTGGTCGTTCTCGTCGGCGAAGACCCAGTACTTC.

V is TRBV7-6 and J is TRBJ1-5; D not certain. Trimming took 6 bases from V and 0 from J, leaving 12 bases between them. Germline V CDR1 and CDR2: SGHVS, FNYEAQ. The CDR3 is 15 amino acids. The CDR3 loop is CASRPDKNSNQPQHF. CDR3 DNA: TGTGCCAGCAGACCCGACAAGAATAGCAATCAGCCCCAGCATTTT.

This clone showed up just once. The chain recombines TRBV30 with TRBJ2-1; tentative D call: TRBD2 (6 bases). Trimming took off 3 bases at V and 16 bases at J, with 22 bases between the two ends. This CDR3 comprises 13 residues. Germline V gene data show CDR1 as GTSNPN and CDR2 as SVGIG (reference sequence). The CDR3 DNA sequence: TGTGCCTGGAGCCAAAGCCGCGGGGACTCTTATTTCTTC. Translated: CAWSQSRGDSYFF.

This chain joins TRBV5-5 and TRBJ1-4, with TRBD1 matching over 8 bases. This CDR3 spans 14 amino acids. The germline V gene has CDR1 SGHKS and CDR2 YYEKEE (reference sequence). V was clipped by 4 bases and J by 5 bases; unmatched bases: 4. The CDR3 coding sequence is TGTGCCAGCAGCATACAGGGGGGAAATGAAAAACTGTTTTTT. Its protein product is CASSIQGGNEKLFF.